This entry lists 15 T cell receptor beta chains sequenced from one sample in a study of T cells in Graves' hyperthyroidism and ophthalmopathy (dated by TCRdb to about 2019). Library prep was done by multiplex PCR. The sequencer was an Illumina HiSeq 2000. The TCR beta CDR3 regions were amplified from RNA transcripts. The first round of RT-PCR for the TCR CDR3 was performed with the HTBI primer set and the Qiagen OneStep RT-PCR kit. TCRdb passed the public sequencing reads through fastp at Q25 and MiXCR, retaining productive beta sequences. Merged by CDR3 protein, the rows form single entries marked with the most common genes and DNA. This sample lists 370,000 or so distinct CDR3 sequences; about 14% were detected once. The ten most abundant clones make up 20% of the sample. Sequences were obtained from blood. These receptors all stem from a man younger than 40 with Graves' hyperthyroidism that later progressed to Graves' ophthalmopathy.

A few counts support this clonotype. The V call is TRBV7-9, the J call TRBJ2-2; 8 bases agree with TRBD1. The V segment lost 3 bases and the J segment 2 bases; nucleotides outside the gene matches: 5. CDR3 length equals 16 residues. Germline loops: CDR1 SEHNR, CDR2 FQNEAQ (reference sequence). The CDR3 protein is CASSFSDRVNTGELFF. CDR3 DNA: TGTGCCAGCAGCTTTTCGGACAGGGTTAACACCGGGGAGCTGTTTTTT.

This chain links TRBV7-9 with TRBJ2-2; TRBD1 might be the D (6 bases). V was shortened by 8 bases and J by 3 bases, with 16 bases between the two germline ends. The CDR3 consists of 15 residues. CDR1 SEHNR and CDR2 FQNEAQ come from the germline V gene (reference sequence). The CDR3 loop is CASPSRQDDTGELFF. In DNA, the CDR3 is TGTGCCAGCCCGAGCCGACAGGATGACACCGGGGAGCTGTTTTTT. The entire variable domain, with the rest obtained from reference TRBV7-9 and TRBJ2-2, is as follows: DTGVSQNPRHKITKRGQNVTFRCDPISEHNRLYWYRQTLGQGPEFLTYFQNEAQLEKSRLLSDRFSAERPKGSFSTLEIQRTEQGDSAMYLCASPSRQDDTGELFFGEGSRLTVL.

At least ten counts were recorded for this clonotype. The chain has TRBV27 and TRBJ2-3, with 7 bases aligning to TRBD2. The CDR3 consists of 19 residues. J gave up 5 bases and V 4 bases, and 21 bases lay outside the gene matches. Germline CDR1 is MNHEY and CDR2 is SMNVEV (reference sequence). This CDR3 is CASSSRASGVGGGGDTQYF. Here the CDR3 DNA reads TGTGCCAGCAGTTCAAGGGCGTCCGGTGTGGGGGGGGGGGGAGATACGCAGTATTTT.

The V gene is TRBV5-1, the J gene TRBJ1-3; D is perhaps TRBD1 (5 bases). This CDR3 is 14 amino acids long. V gave up 3 bases and J gave up 8 bases, with 15 bases separating them. Germline CDR1 reads SGHRS; CDR2 reads YFSETQ. This CDR3 is CASSSGPIEDTIYF. The CDR3 nucleotides read TGCGCCAGCAGCTCGGGGCCTATCGAGGACACCATATATTTT.

This chain uses TRBV6-1 with TRBJ2-7; D may be TRBD1 or TRBD2 (5 bases each). The CDR3 totals 12 residues. Germline V gives CDR1 MNHNS, CDR2 SASEGT. Trimming took 5 bases from V and 5 from J, leaving 10 bases between them. The CDR3 here is CASSTGLDEQYF. CDR3 nucleotide sequence: TGTGCCAGCAGTACAGGACTCGACGAGCAGTACTTC.

This clonotype was seen at least ten times. J is TRBJ1-5 and V is TRBV20-1; 7 positions agree with TRBD1. This CDR3 is built from 14 residues. The ends lost 6 bases at V and 2 bases at J; junction bases unmatched: 7. Germline CDR1 DFQATT, CDR2 SNEGSKA (reference sequence). The CDR3 sequence: CSARGGYGNQPQHF. The DNA of the CDR3 is TGCAGTGCCAGGGGGGGTTACGGCAATCAGCCCCAGCATTTT.

A word on this clonotype: A much larger clone lies one base from this, so it may be a read error. The V call is TRBV3-1, the J call TRBJ1-4, with D possibly matching TRBD1 (6 bases). Per the germline V gene, CDR1 is LGHDT and CDR2 is YNNKEL (reference sequence). There are 14 residues in the CDR3. CDR3 residues: CASSHRGTGEKLLF. CDR3 DNA: TGTGCCAGCAGCCACAGGGGTACTGGTGAAAAACTGCTTTTT.

This clonotype showed up many times. V gene TRBV5-1 combines with J gene TRBJ1-3; D call uncertain. V was trimmed by 4 bases and J by 2 bases, leaving 13 bases between them. This CDR3 has 15 amino acids. Per germline, CDR1 SGHRS and CDR2 YFSETQ. The CDR3 spells CASSPDANAGNTIYF. The CDR3 nucleotides read TGCGCCAGCAGCCCGGATGCGAACGCTGGAAACACCATATATTTT.

This clonotype came up many times. This rearrangement joins TRBV28 to TRBJ1-2; D is undetermined. The V gene's germline CDR1 is MDHEN and CDR2 SYDVKM. This CDR3 is 13 amino acids long. Deletions cut 4 bases from V and 3 bases from J, with 9 bases between. The CDR3 coding sequence is TGTGCCAGCAGTTATAGGGTGGACTATGGCTACACCTTC. Amino acid sequence: CASSYRVDYGYTF.

The chain combines TRBV7-8 with TRBJ2-5; the match to TRBD2 covers 8 bases. With V trimmed by 0 bases and J by 1 base, 10 bases remained unmatched. CDR3 length: 18 residues. CDR1 SGHVS and CDR2 FQNEAQ come from the germline V gene. The CDR3: CASSLAWRGAIPQETQYF. CDR3 in DNA: TGTGCCAGCAGCTTAGCGTGGCGGGGGGCCATCCCCCAAGAGACCCAGTACTTC.

This clonotype was counted ten times or more. The chain links TRBV6-1 to TRBJ2-7; D unclear. The CDR3 has 13 amino acids. In germline, CDR1 is MNHNS, CDR2 SASEGT. The germline V and J ends were trimmed by 4 bases and 0 bases, with 7 bases remaining between them. The CDR3 here is CASSVYFSYEQYF. Written as DNA, the CDR3 is TGTGCCAGCAGTGTATACTTCTCCTACGAGCAGTACTTC.

The rearrangement links TRBV5-1 to TRBJ2-7, with TRBD1 matching over 7 bases. V lost 0 bases to trimming and J lost 4 bases; unmatched junction nucleotides: 7. This CDR3 is built from 15 residues. Germline CDR1 SGHRS, CDR2 YFSETQ. CDR3 region: CASSLAGQREYEQYF. The CDR3 region has the DNA TGCGCCAGCAGCTTGGCGGGACAGAGAGAATACGAGCAGTACTTC.

Many counts were recorded for this clonotype. The chain recombines TRBV11-3 with TRBJ2-2; no clear D gene. V dropped 0 bases and J dropped 5 bases, with 4 bases sitting between them. The length of the CDR3 is 13 residues. Germline loops: CDR1 SGHNT, CDR2 YENEEA. The CDR3 bases are TGTGCCAGCAGCTTAGATAGTACCGGGGAGCTGTTTTTT. It yields the protein CASSLDSTGELFF.

V is TRBV20-1 and J is TRBJ1-5; the D gene is possibly TRBD1 (6 bases). V gave up 3 bases and J gave up 4 bases, with 10 bases separating them. The CDR3 is 13 residues long. Germline loops: CDR1 DFQATT, CDR2 SNEGSKA (reference sequence). The CDR3: CSASVGGNQPQHF. In DNA form, the CDR3 reads TGCAGTGCTAGCGTAGGGGGGAATCAGCCCCAGCATTTT.

This clonotype was picked up a small number of times. This chain connects TRBV30 to TRBJ2-1; 13 bases agree with TRBD2. Losses at the gene ends were 5 bases for V and 5 bases for J; bases not matched to a gene: 0. The CDR3 is 13 residues long. Germline loops: CDR1 GTSNPN, CDR2 SVGIG (reference sequence). The CDR3 DNA reads TGTGCCTGGGGGACTAGCGGGGACAATGAGCAGTTCTTC. This gives the protein CAWGTSGDNEQFF.